This entry lists 26 T cell receptor beta chains sequenced from one sample in a study of CD8+CD57+ T cells in acquired aplastic anemia. Before being chosen for sequencing, patients had shown CD8+CD57+ cell expansion by flow cytometry. The TCR beta profiling, which covered VDJ combination and CDR3 sequence, was carried out using genomic DNA as the template. TCRdb called the reads again in MiXCR, with one record for every CDR3 protein. The sample lists 100,000 to 150,000 distinct CDR3 sequences; over 30% were seen once. The specimen sequenced was sorted CD4+, CD8+, or CD8+CD57+ T cells (not recorded which) from PBMCs. These receptors came from a human donor with aplastic anemia.

The chain carries TRBV27 and TRBJ1-1; perhaps TRBD1 as D (5 bases). CDR1 is MNHEY, CDR2 SMNVEV, per germline (reference sequence). Deletions cut 2 bases from V and 2 bases from J, with 12 bases between. The CDR3 has 15 amino acids. In DNA form, the CDR3 reads TGTGCCAGCAGTTTAAGGCAGGGAATAAACACTGAAGCTTTCTTT. It encodes CASSLRQGINTEAFF.

The chain employs TRBV10-3 and TRBJ2-3, with TRBD2 identical over 11 bases. The ends lost 10 bases at V and 6 bases at J; junction bases unmatched: 18. This CDR3 has 17 amino acids. Germline V gene sequence: CDR1 ENHRY, CDR2 SYGVKD. The CDR3: CASTLGTSGFGGDTQYF. Here the CDR3 DNA reads TGTGCCAGCACCCTCGGGACTAGCGGCTTCGGGGGGGATACGCAGTATTTT.

V and J are TRBV19 and TRBJ2-3, with D possibly matching TRBD1 (5 bases). Germline CDR1 and CDR2: LNHDA and SQIVND (reference sequence). Trimming took 3 bases from V and 3 from J, leaving 13 bases between them. This CDR3 is built from 15 residues. CDR3 protein: CASSMGRAVTDTQYF. CDR3 coding DNA: TGTGCCAGTAGTATGGGCAGGGCGGTAACAGATACGCAGTATTTT.

The chain uses TRBV20-1 and TRBJ2-1, with TRBD2 matching over 9 bases. V dropped 3 bases and J dropped 4; count of bases not matched to a gene: 16. This CDR3 is 18 amino acids long. Germline V gene lookup returns CDR1 DFQATT and CDR2 SNEGSKA (reference sequence). CDR3 amino acids: CSASPRAGGYFKYNEQFF. The DNA of the CDR3 is TGCAGTGCTAGCCCCAGAGCGGGGGGCTACTTTAAATACAATGAGCAGTTCTTC.

This clonotype was observed at least ten times. The gene calls are TRBV7-6 and TRBJ1-2, with D possibly TRBD1 on 5 matching bases. The germline V gene has CDR1 SGHVS and CDR2 FNYEAQ. Trimming cost V 4 bases and J 5 bases, with 17 bases left between them. The CDR3 is made up of 15 amino acids. This CDR3 reads CASSSLTGTRYGYTF. Written as DNA, the CDR3 is TGTGCCAGCAGCTCCTTAACCGGGACTAGATATGGCTACACCTTC.

The chain uses TRBV12-3 or TRBV12-4 and TRBJ2-1, with 13 bases that match TRBD2. With 4 bases clipped from V and 6 bases from J, the junction kept 12 bases outside the gene matches. The CDR3 is made up of 18 amino acids. This chain's CDR3 is CASSSTSGGSFHCNEQFF. The CDR3 nucleotides are TGTGCCAGCAGTTCGACTAGCGGGGGGTCCTTCCACTGCAATGAGCAGTTCTTC.

The rearrangement links TRBV29-1 to TRBJ2-3, with TRBD1 matching 11 bases. This CDR3 is 13 amino acids long. V dropped 6 bases and J dropped 1; count of bases not matched to a gene: 0. CDR1 and CDR2 (germline): SQVTM, ANQGSEA. CDR3 bases: TGCAGCGTGGGACAGGGGGGCACAGATACGCAGTATTTT. This sequence encodes CSVGQGGTDTQYF.

This clonotype was detected ten times or more. This chain joins TRBV7-6 and TRBJ2-1; TRBD2 aligns across 8 bases. The length of the CDR3 is 14 residues. The germline V gene has CDR1 SGHVS and CDR2 FNYEAQ. The V and J ends lost 4 bases and 8 bases, in that order; junction bases with no gene match: 7. CDR3 in amino acids: CASSSGGGFDEQFF. In DNA, the CDR3 is TGTGCCAGCAGCTCGGGCGGGGGGTTCGATGAGCAGTTCTTC.

J is TRBJ2-7 and V is TRBV2; TRBD2 agrees at 8 bases. Germline V gives CDR1 SNHLY, CDR2 FYNNEI. The CDR3 spans 15 residues. With 6 bases clipped from V and 7 bases from J, the junction kept 14 bases outside the gene matches. The DNA of the CDR3 is TGTGCCAGCAGGCCGAGCGGGGGCTCCCACAATGAGCAGTACTTC. Its translation is CASRPSGGSHNEQYF.

The CDR3 DNA reads TGTGCCAGCAGTTTGAGGCGGACGTACGAGCAGTACTTC. It is translated as CASSLRRTYEQYF. This chain links TRBV12-3 or TRBV12-4 with TRBJ2-7; D not resolved. This CDR3 is built from 13 residues. The V gene lost 3 bases and the J gene lost 4 bases, with 10 bases spanning the gap.

This chain links TRBV2 with TRBJ2-5, with TRBD1 identical over 7 bases. After removal of 6 bases from V and 3 bases from J, the junction contained 4 bases not matched to a gene. The CDR3 extends over 13 amino acids. Germline V gene lookup returns CDR1 SNHLY and CDR2 FYNNEI. Written as DNA, the CDR3 is TGTGCCAGCAGAACGACAGGGAAAGAGACCCAGTACTTC. It translates to CASRTTGKETQYF. The entire variable domain, with the rest obtained from reference TRBV2 and TRBJ2-5, is as follows: EPEVTQTPSHQVTQMGQEVILRCVPISNHLYFYWYRQILGQKVEFLVSFYNNEISEKSEIFDDQFSVERPDGSNFTLKIRSTKLEDSAMYFCASRTTGKETQYFGPGTRLLVL.

This rearrangement joins TRBV30 to TRBJ1-6, with a possible D match to TRBD1 (5 bases). The germline gives CDR1 GTSNPN, CDR2 SVGIG (reference sequence). V was shortened by 3 bases and J by 0 bases, with 12 bases between the two germline ends. CDR3 length: 16 amino acids. As DNA, the CDR3 is TGTGCCTGGAGAAGGGAGGGGAGCTCCTATAATTCACCCCTCCACTTT. Amino acid sequence: CAWRREGSSYNSPLHF.

This clonotype was observed at least ten times. CDR3 sequence (DNA): TGTGCCAGCAGTGAAGCTAGCGGGGCCACCGGGGAGCTGTTTTTT. It codes for CASSEASGATGELFF. V and J are TRBV2 and TRBJ2-2, with 8 bases identical to TRBD2. Germline V gene lookup returns CDR1 SNHLY and CDR2 FYNNEI. J was trimmed by 4 bases and V by 0 bases; bases with no gene match: 1. The CDR3 covers 15 residues.

This clonotype was seen at least ten times. The genes are TRBV19 and TRBJ2-7, with D maybe TRBD1 (6 bases). Germline V gives CDR1 LNHDA, CDR2 SQIVND (reference sequence). This CDR3 region has 14 residues. V lost 5 bases, J lost 2 bases, and 13 bases lay in between. In DNA, the CDR3 is TGTGCCAGTAGTCCCGGGACACGTACCTACGAGCAGTACTTC. This gives the protein CASSPGTRTYEQYF.

This clonotype was counted at least ten times. This rearrangement joins TRBV4-3 to TRBJ1-4; the match to TRBD1 covers 9 bases. The CDR3 loop spans 14 amino acids. Germline CDR1 reads LGHNA; CDR2 reads YSLEER. Trimming at V came to 4 bases and at J to 6 bases, leaving 3 bases not matched to a gene. The CDR3 region has the DNA TGCGCCAGCAGCCCGACAGGGGGTGATGAAAAACTGTTTTTT. Its protein product is CASSPTGGDEKLFF.

Only a few counts were recorded for this clonotype. The chain couples TRBV15 to TRBJ2-3; D gene uncertain. The ends were cut back, 3 bases at V and 0 bases at J, with 7 bases in the middle. The CDR3 is made up of 14 amino acids. Germline V gives CDR1 LNHNV, CDR2 YYDKDF (reference sequence). The CDR3 DNA reads as TGTGCCACCAGCAGTCTGAGGAGCACAGATACGCAGTATTTT. The encoded protein is CATSSLRSTDTQYF.

The chain combines TRBV2 with TRBJ2-7; 7 bases map to TRBD2. V lost 7 bases to trimming and J lost 3 bases; unmatched junction nucleotides: 6. The CDR3 length is 13 residues. Looked up from germline, CDR1 is SNHLY and CDR2 is FYNNEI. CDR3 in amino acids: CASTEGLFYEQYF. The CDR3 DNA follows: TGTGCCAGCACGGAGGGACTATTCTACGAGCAGTACTTC.

This sequence joins TRBV11-1 and TRBJ2-6; 8 bases are shared with TRBD1. V lost 4 bases, J lost 4 bases, and 9 bases stayed unmatched. The germline CDR1 and CDR2 sequences are SGHAT and FQDESV (reference sequence). The CDR3 consists of 17 residues. Here the CDR3 reads CASSWETGAGGANVLTF. The CDR3 nucleotides are TGTGCCAGCAGCTGGGAGACAGGGGCGGGAGGGGCCAACGTCCTGACTTTC.

This clonotype showed up many times. The V call is TRBV20-1, the J call TRBJ2-2; 7 bases are a match to TRBD1. V lost 2 bases, J lost 0 bases, and 12 bases stayed unmatched. CDR1 is DFQATT and CDR2 is SNEGSKA in the germline V gene (reference sequence). This CDR3 is 18 amino acids long. CDR3 sequence reads: CSARSGPGQVSNTGELFF. The CDR3 nucleotides are TGCAGTGCTAGATCCGGCCCTGGACAGGTATCGAACACCGGGGAGCTGTTTTTT.

The chain recombines TRBV2 with TRBJ2-3; D is possibly TRBD1 (5 bases). Trimming left V 6 bases short and J 6 bases short, with 10 bases between. The CDR3 is made up of 12 amino acids. Germline V gives CDR1 SNHLY, CDR2 FYNNEI. This chain's CDR3 is CASRPDSDTQYF. CDR3 sequence (DNA): TGTGCCAGCAGACCTGACAGCGATACGCAGTATTTT. The variable domain in full, with the rest retrieved from reference TRBV2 and TRBJ2-3, is EPEVTQTPSHQVTQMGQEVILRCVPISNHLYFYWYRQILGQKVEFLVSFYNNEISEKSEIFDDQFSVERPDGSNFTLKIRSTKLEDSAMYFCASRPDSDTQYFGPGTRLTVL.

The chain has TRBV15 and TRBJ2-5, with D tentatively TRBD2 (5 bases). Germline lookup yields CDR1 LNHNV and CDR2 YYDKDF (reference sequence). The length of the CDR3 is 12 residues. Trimming removed 3 bases at V and 3 bases at J, with 5 bases between. The CDR3 here is CATSSGEETQYF. As DNA, the CDR3 is TGTGCCACCAGCAGCGGGGAAGAGACCCAGTACTTC.

Many counts were recorded for this clonotype. The chain employs TRBV24-1 and TRBJ1-5, with a tentative D call TRBD1 (6 bases). The CDR3 is 16 residues long. The germline gives CDR1 KGHDR, CDR2 SFDVKD. V was shortened by 3 bases and J by 6 bases, with 17 bases between the two germline ends. In DNA form, the CDR3 reads TGTGCCACCAGTGATACCAGGGGACCTTTAAGTCAGCCCCAGCATTTT. It specifies CATSDTRGPLSQPQHF.

This clonotype has at least ten counts. V usage is TRBV7-9 and J usage is TRBJ2-7, with 8 bases fitting TRBD1. Germline CDR1 reads SEHNR; CDR2 reads FQNEAQ (reference sequence). The CDR3 sequence is 12 residues long. With 5 bases clipped from V and 6 bases from J, the junction kept 3 bases outside the gene matches. Written as DNA, the CDR3 is TGTGCCAGCAGCCGGACAGGGCTCGAGCAGTACTTC. Translated: CASSRTGLEQYF.

This clonotype was counted between two and nine times. This rearrangement joins TRBV27 to TRBJ1-5; weak D call: TRBD1 (5 bases). V was clipped by 3 bases and J by 6 bases, with 9 bases between them. The germline V gene has CDR1 MNHEY and CDR2 SMNVEV (reference sequence). There are 13 residues in the CDR3. The CDR3 DNA sequence: TGTGCCAGCAGTTTTTCCGGGGGTCAGCCCCAGCATTTT. It translates to CASSFSGGQPQHF.

This clonotype appeared many times. V and J are TRBV7-8 and TRBJ2-5; D gene uncertain. The CDR3 extends over 15 amino acids. The ends were cut back, 5 bases at V and 5 bases at J, with 18 bases in the middle. In germline, CDR1 is SGHVS, CDR2 FQNEAQ. CDR3 sequence reads: CASSPRSGPRETQYF. DNA for the CDR3: TGTGCCAGCAGCCCGAGGTCGGGCCCAAGGGAGACCCAGTACTTC.

This clonotype was counted at least ten times. The chain has TRBV7-9 and TRBJ1-5; D is perhaps TRBD1 (5 bases). V gave up 4 bases and J gave up 2 bases, with 18 bases separating them. The CDR3 has 17 amino acids. The germline CDR1 and CDR2 sequences are SEHNR and FQNEAQ (reference sequence). The CDR3 coding sequence is TGTGCCAGCAGCTGGGGGTCGGGGCCCTTGGGCAATCAGCCCCAGCATTTT. Protein sequence: CASSWGSGPLGNQPQHF.